This TCR beta chain was observed in a study of OX40 agonist ivuxolimab in advanced cancers. In the study overall: Patients in dose escalation had liver, melanoma, kidney or head and neck cancers. Study-wide results and caveats: Expanded peripheral T-cell antigen specificity went undetermined.

The CDR3 runs 15 residues. CDR1 is SGHVS, CDR2 FQNEAQ, per germline. V lost 0 bases and J 0 bases, leaving 9 bases between the germline ends. Method: immunoSEQ multiplex PCR; TCRdb's copy keeps in-frame clones and lacks some. Counted here are roughly 62,000 clones, 85% occurring once; the ten biggest clones make up about 4%. Remarks on this clone: Its antigen is not known.

Specimen: CD4+ or CD8+ T cells sorted from blood, collected in a trial of the OX40 agonist ivuxolimab. The chain combines TRBV7-8 with TRBJ2-7; D call uncertain. The source is an adult with an advanced solid tumor such as melanoma, head and neck, liver or kidney cancer. The chain's CDR3 is CASSLAGGNSYEQYF. The CDR3 DNA sequence: TGTGCCAGCAGCTTAGCGGGCGGAAACTCCTACGAGCAGTACTTC.